The 9 T cell receptor beta chains given below trace back to one sample, sequenced in a study of blood T cell repertoires in COVID-19 (dated by TCRdb to 2018 to 2021). Libraries were made using the immunoSEQ multiplex PCR assay. TCRdb took this table from immuneACCESS and kept in-frame rearrangements with V and J called. Such tables lack part of the clones; where checked against another copy, unresolved V genes explain under half of the gap, and the rest is unexplained. This sample holds roughly 250,000 clones; 88% were observed only once. The top ten constitute 0.99% of the sample. Sequencing was done on a sample of peripheral blood. The source of these receptors is a woman aged 40 to 50 who had recovered from COVID-19.

The genes are TRBV27 and TRBJ1-2, with D possibly being TRBD1 (6 bases). V was shortened by 11 bases and J by 2 bases, with 12 bases between the two germline ends. The CDR3 loop spans 12 amino acids. Germline lookup yields CDR1 MNHEY and CDR2 SMNVEV (reference sequence). Here the CDR3 DNA reads TGTGCCGCGCGAGGGGGAAACTATGGCTACACCTTC. As protein: CAARGGNYGYTF.

The chain uses TRBV5-4 and TRBJ1-1, with 8 nucleotides matching TRBD1. Germline V lookup: CDR1 SGHNT, CDR2 YYREEE (reference sequence). V lost 4 bases, J lost 1 base, and 0 bases stayed unmatched. This CDR3 contains 13 residues. This CDR3 is CASSDRGNTEAFF. For the CDR3, the DNA is TGTGCCAGCAGCGACAGGGGGAACACTGAAGCTTTCTTT.

V and J are TRBV30 and TRBJ1-2; D gene unclear. The length of the CDR3 is 16 residues. The germline V gene encodes CDR1 GTSNPN and CDR2 SVGIG (reference sequence). Between the trimmed V and J ends, which lost 0 bases and 2 bases, there was a span of 16 bases. CDR3 residues: CAWSVSRWRTNYGYTF. The CDR3 coding sequence is TGTGCCTGGAGTGTAAGTCGGTGGAGGACGAACTATGGCTACACCTTC.

The chain joins TRBV7-2 to TRBJ2-2; 14 positions match TRBD2. With 7 bases clipped from V and 7 bases from J, the junction kept 8 bases outside the gene matches. Germline V CDR1 and CDR2: SGHTA, FQGNSA. CDR3 length equals 16 residues. The CDR3 nucleotides are TGTGCCAGCATCCCTCGACTAGCGGGAGGGGGCGGGGAGCTGTTTTTT. As protein: CASIPRLAGGGGELFF. Filled out from reference TRBV7-2 and TRBJ2-2, the complete variable domain reads GAGVSQSPSNKVTEKGKDVELRCDPISGHTALYWYRQSLGQGLEFLIYFQGNSAPDKSGLPSDRFSAERTGGSVSTLTIQRTQQEDSAVYLCASIPRLAGGGGELFFGEGSRLTVL.

This chain joins TRBV7-9 and TRBJ2-1; no firm D call. Germline V gene lookup returns CDR1 SEHNR and CDR2 FQNEAQ (reference sequence). This CDR3 is 14 amino acids long. V shed 2 bases and J shed 5 bases, with 10 bases lying between them. The DNA of the CDR3 is TGTGCCAGCAGCTTATTACTACCCCACAATGAGCAGTTCTTC. Encoded protein: CASSLLLPHNEQFF.

V is TRBV19 and J is TRBJ1-1; TRBD1 matches at 10 bases. CDR3 length: 15 amino acids. The V gene end was trimmed by 2 bases and the J gene end by 1 base; junction bases not matched to a gene: 1. Germline CDR1 reads LNHDA; CDR2 reads SQIVND (reference sequence). Here the CDR3 reads CASSIRDRGNTEAFF. The CDR3 DNA sequence: TGTGCCAGTAGTATACGGGACAGGGGGAACACTGAAGCTTTCTTT.

The rearrangement joins TRBV5-1 to TRBJ2-1; 9 bases are shared with TRBD1. V gave up 3 bases and J gave up 2 bases; unmatched junction bases: 3. The germline CDR1 and CDR2 sequences are SGHRS and YFSETQ. This CDR3 region has 15 residues. The CDR3: CASSSRDRAYNEQFF. The CDR3 bases are TGCGCCAGCAGCTCCAGGGACAGGGCCTACAATGAGCAGTTCTTC.

The chain combines TRBV6-5 with TRBJ1-5; D is ambiguous. CDR1 is MNHEY, CDR2 SVGAGI, per germline. The CDR3 has 15 residues. V lost 2 bases and J 2 bases, leaving 10 bases between the germline ends. The CDR3 spells CASSYLQRGNQPQHF. The CDR3 DNA reads as TGTGCCAGCAGTTACCTACAGAGGGGCAATCAGCCCCAGCATTTT.

The chain recombines TRBV27 with TRBJ2-7, with 10 bases lining up with TRBD1. There are 14 residues in the CDR3. In germline, CDR1 is MNHEY, CDR2 SMNVEV (reference sequence). Losses at the gene ends were 8 bases for V and 9 bases for J; bases not matched to a gene: 13. CDR3 sequence reads: CASRRTGGTWGQYF. For the CDR3, the DNA is TGTGCCAGCCGGAGGACAGGGGGGACCTGGGGGCAGTACTTC.